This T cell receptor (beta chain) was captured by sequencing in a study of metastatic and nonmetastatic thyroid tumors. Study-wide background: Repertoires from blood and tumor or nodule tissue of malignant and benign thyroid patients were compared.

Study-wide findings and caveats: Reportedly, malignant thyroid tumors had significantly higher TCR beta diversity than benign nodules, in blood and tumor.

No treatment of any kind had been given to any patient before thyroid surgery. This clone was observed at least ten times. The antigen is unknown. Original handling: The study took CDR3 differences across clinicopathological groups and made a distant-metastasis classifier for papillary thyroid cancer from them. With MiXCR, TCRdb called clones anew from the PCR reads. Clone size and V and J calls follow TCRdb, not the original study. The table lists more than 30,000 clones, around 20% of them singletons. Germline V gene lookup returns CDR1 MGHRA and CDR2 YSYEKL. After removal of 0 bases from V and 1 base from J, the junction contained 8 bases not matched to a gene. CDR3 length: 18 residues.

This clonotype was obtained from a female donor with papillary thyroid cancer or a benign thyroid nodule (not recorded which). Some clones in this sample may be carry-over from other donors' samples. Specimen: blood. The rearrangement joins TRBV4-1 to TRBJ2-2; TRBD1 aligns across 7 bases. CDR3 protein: CASSQDLYRGLNTGELFF. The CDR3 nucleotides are TGCGCCAGCAGCCAAGATCTTTACAGGGGCCTGAACACCGGGGAGCTGTTTTTT.